The present TCR beta chain was sequenced within a study of T cells in Graves' hyperthyroidism and ophthalmopathy. Patients aged 18 to 65 had newly diagnosed hyperthyroidism that had lasted under 2 months. Pregnant or lactating patients were excluded, as were those with uncontrolled infection or other autoimmune disease. The PBMCs had their origin in 7.5 to 10 ml of fresh peripheral blood. Researchers took RNA transcripts and amplified the TCR beta CDR3 regions from them. HTBI primers were the set used in a first-round RT-PCR of the TCR CDR3. TCRdb called the multiplex PCR reads again in MiXCR, with one record for every CDR3 protein. This sample has almost 600,000 distinct CDR3 sequences, with about 15% found just once. This clonotype was seen many times. Its antigen is unknown. The CDR3 runs 14 residues. Trimming cost V 2 bases and J 4 bases; bases outside gene matches: 4. Whole-study results and caveats: Among clonotypes expanded in thyroid above 0.001, most were also found in blood.

The chain has TRBV12-3 or TRBV12-4 and TRBJ1-1; 7 bases are shared with TRBD1. The source is a woman aged 30 to 39 with Graves' hyperthyroidism that later progressed to Graves' ophthalmopathy. Sequenced input: blood. The CDR3 sequence: CASSLLTGATEAFF. CDR3 sequence (DNA): TGTGCCAGCAGTTTACTTACAGGGGCCACTGAAGCTTTCTTT.